This T cell receptor beta chain came from a study of blood T cell repertoires in COVID-19. About the research overall: Italy, Spain and the United States were the sources of the convalescent and acute COVID-19 samples. In each case, the material was cDNA or gDNA derived from T cells, B-cell-depleted T cells, or PBMCs.

The study drew participants aged about 18 to 95 years from 20 to 30 US areas. Recovered participants had two consecutive negative NP/OP PCR tests, healthcare professional clearance, or symptom resolution. After removal of 8 bases from V and 0 bases from J, the junction contained 4 bases not matched to a gene. CDR3 length equals 13 residues. The germline CDR1 and CDR2 sequences are WSHSY and SAAADI. Assay: immunoSEQ multiplex PCR; the TCRdb copy retains only in-frame clones and omits some. The sample shows about 170,000 clones, 89% of them seen only once. This chain joins TRBV10-2 and TRBJ2-7; TRBD2 agrees at 7 bases. The sequencing input was PBMCs or T cells enriched from blood (not recorded which). The sequence derives from a woman under 30 who had recovered from COVID-19. The CDR3 here is CASEAGASYEQYF. The CDR3 DNA reads TGCGCCAGCGAGGCGGGAGCCTCCTACGAGCAGTACTTC.